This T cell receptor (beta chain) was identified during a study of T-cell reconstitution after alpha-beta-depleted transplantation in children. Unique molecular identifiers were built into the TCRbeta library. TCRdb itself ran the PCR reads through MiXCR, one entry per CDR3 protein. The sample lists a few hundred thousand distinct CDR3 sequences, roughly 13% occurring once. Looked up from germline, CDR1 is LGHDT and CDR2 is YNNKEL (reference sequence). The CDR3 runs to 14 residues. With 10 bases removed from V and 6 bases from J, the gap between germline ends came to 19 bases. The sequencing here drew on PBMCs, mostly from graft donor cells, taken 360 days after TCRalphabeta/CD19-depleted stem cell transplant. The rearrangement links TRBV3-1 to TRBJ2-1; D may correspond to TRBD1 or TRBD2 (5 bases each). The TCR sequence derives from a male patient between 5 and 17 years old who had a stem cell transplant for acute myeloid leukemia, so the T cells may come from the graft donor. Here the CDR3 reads CATPQGAGPNEQFF. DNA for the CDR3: TGTGCCACCCCTCAGGGAGCTGGGCCCAATGAGCAGTTCTTC.